The 6 T cell receptor beta chains below were found in one sample sequenced in a study of blood T cell repertoires in COVID-19. Sequencing used immunoSEQ multiplex PCR; TCRdb keeps in-frame clones, though not all of them. This table holds around 300,000 clones, around 90% found once. The sequenced sample consisted of PBMCs or T cells enriched from blood (not recorded which). Receptor source: a man aged 25 to 40 who had recovered from COVID-19.

V and J are TRBV10-3 and TRBJ2-3, with a weak D call TRBD2 (7 bases). The germline V gene has CDR1 ENHRY and CDR2 SYGVKD. This CDR3 is built from 16 residues. The ends were cut back, 2 bases at V and 0 bases at J, with 12 bases in the middle. Written as DNA, the CDR3 is TGTGCCATCAGTGAGGTCGGGGGGCCGAGCACAGATACGCAGTATTTT. This codes for CAISEVGGPSTDTQYF.

V and J are TRBV6-1 and TRBJ2-7, with 10 bases lining up with TRBD1. The V segment lost 2 bases and the J segment 4 bases; nucleotides outside the gene matches: 5. The CDR3 has 15 residues. Germline V lookup: CDR1 MNHNS, CDR2 SASEGT. The CDR3 DNA reads as TGTGCCAGCAGTGAAATGGGACAGGGGTTTTACGAGCAGTACTTC. It codes for CASSEMGQGFYEQYF.

The rearrangement joins TRBV28 to TRBJ1-1; 7 bases align to TRBD1. Trimming took 6 bases from V and 0 from J; bases not matched to a gene: 10. CDR1 is MDHEN and CDR2 is SYDVKM in the germline V gene. The length of the CDR3 is 16 residues. The chain's CDR3 is CASSSPGQAMNTEAFF. Written as DNA, the CDR3 is TGTGCCAGCAGCTCTCCTGGACAGGCCATGAACACTGAAGCTTTCTTT.

This chain joins TRBV4-1 and TRBJ2-1, with D possibly TRBD2 on 5 matching bases. V gave up 4 bases and J gave up 4 bases, with 20 bases separating them. Germline V gene sequence: CDR1 MGHRA, CDR2 YSYEKL. The length of the CDR3 is 17 residues. CDR3 sequence reads: CASSRAGKDFEYNEQFF. CDR3 DNA: TGCGCCAGCAGCCGGGCCGGGAAAGACTTCGAGTACAATGAGCAGTTCTTC.

The chain combines TRBV18 with TRBJ2-3, with TRBD2 identical over 9 bases. Germline V gives CDR1 KGHSH, CDR2 LQKENI. V was clipped by 0 bases and J by 0 bases; unmatched bases: 4. The CDR3 is made up of 17 amino acids. CDR3 bases: TGTGCCAGCTCACCACCGGCGGGGGGGCCCAGCACAGATACGCAGTATTTT. This encodes CASSPPAGGPSTDTQYF.

The chain carries TRBV15 and TRBJ1-4, with D maybe TRBD1 (6 bases). The V gene lost 3 bases and the J gene lost 5 bases, with 10 bases spanning the gap. From germline, CDR1 is LNHNV and CDR2 YYDKDF (reference sequence). The CDR3 is 14 residues long. In DNA, the CDR3 is TGTGCCACCAGCAGTGACAGGACGAATGAAAAACTGTTTTTT. The encoded protein is CATSSDRTNEKLFF. The whole variable domain, filled in from reference TRBV15 and TRBJ1-4, reads DAMVIQNPRYQVTQFGKPVTLSCSQTLNHNVMYWYQQKSSQAPKLLFHYYDKDFNNEADTPDNFQSRRPNTSFCFLDIRSPGLGDTAMYLCATSSDRTNEKLFFGSGTQLSVL.